Each of the 4 T cell receptor beta chains below was sequenced from the same sample in a study of spatial heterogeneity in lung cancer. TCRdb re-analysed the 5' RACE reads in MiXCR, keeping a single row per CDR3 protein. The data contain approximately 11,000 distinct CDR3 sequences, nearly 4% of them seen just once; the ten biggest clones take up approximately 8%. Time point in this sample: sample taken at primary tumor resection. Whole RNA was taken from tumor, nontumor lung or frozen PBMC; it was then sequenced unsorted. The specimen comprised normal lung tissue next to the tumor, sampled at surgery. The receptors stem from a male donor with early-stage non-small cell lung cancer.

This clonotype was detected once. This sequence may be a read error, since a much larger clone differs from it by one base. The gene calls are TRBV7-2 and TRBJ2-4; D remains ambiguous. The ends were cut back, 4 bases at V and 6 bases at J, with 16 bases in the middle. From germline, CDR1 is SGHTA and CDR2 FQGNSA. The CDR3 contains 15 residues. The DNA of the CDR3 is TGTGCCAGCAGCTCAGTGCCTCAGATGGGAAACATTCAGTACTTC. This sequence encodes CASSSVPQMGNIQYF.

This clonotype is medium-sized within its sample. The chain employs TRBV20-1 and TRBJ1-2, with no clear D. The CDR3 has 10 residues. Trimming pared 6 bases from V and 6 bases from J, leaving 8 bases between. Germline CDR1 is DFQATT and CDR2 is SNEGSKA (reference sequence). The CDR3, as DNA: TGCAGTGCGACGTGGAATGGCTACACCTTC. Translated, it gives CSATWNGYTF.

This clonotype was counted many times. This chain links TRBV7-9 with TRBJ2-1, with 11 bases fitting TRBD2. This CDR3 is 13 amino acids long. V lost 3 bases and J lost 8; bases outside the gene matches: 0. CDR1 and CDR2 (germline): SEHNR, FQNEAQ (reference sequence). CDR3 region: CASSLGLADEQFF. CDR3 sequence (DNA): TGTGCCAGCAGCTTGGGACTAGCGGATGAGCAGTTCTTC.

This clonotype was counted ten times or more. V and J are TRBV12-3 or TRBV12-4 and TRBJ2-7; 8 nucleotides align to TRBD1. This CDR3 spans 14 amino acids. Unmatched junction bases numbered 4, after V lost 6 bases and J lost 0 bases. This CDR3 reads CASRWTGNSYEQYF. CDR3 DNA: TGTGCCAGCAGGTGGACAGGGAACTCCTACGAGCAGTACTTC.